These 28 T cell receptor beta chains share one sample of origin, sequenced in a study of CD4+ T cells in melanoma (dated by TCRdb to between 2021 and 2024). Library preparation used the immunoSEQ multiplex PCR assay. The immuneACCESS repertoire file appears here via TCRdb, limited to in-frame rearrangements. These files lack a portion of the clones; in checked studies, under half of the deficit traces to unresolved V genes, and the cause of the others is not known. Here the sample has about 50,000 clones; roughly 89% occur a single time. The ten largest clones represent approximately 12% of the sample. Material for sequencing was peripheral blood. Source of these receptors: a human donor with melanoma.

In its sample, this clone was seen a few times. The chain recombines TRBV11-2 with TRBJ2-4, with D possibly being TRBD2 (7 bases). Germline CDR1 is SGHAT and CDR2 is FQNNGV. Deletions cut 7 bases from V and 10 bases from J, with 23 bases between. The CDR3 length is 15 residues. CDR3 sequence (DNA): TGTGCCAGCACCGATCTGCTCGCGGCGGGGGCGATTCAGTACTTC. Its translation: CASTDLLAAGAIQYF.

The CDR3 nucleotides read TGTGCCAGCAGTTTCGGGGACAGGGGGTCCAATGAGCAGTTCTTC. Its translation: CASSFGDRGSNEQFF. The chain links TRBV28 to TRBJ2-1; 11 bases line up with TRBD1. The CDR3 totals 15 residues. V trimming: 3 bases; J trimming: 6 bases; junction bases outside the gene matches: 4. Germline CDR1 is MDHEN and CDR2 is SYDVKM.

The count of this clone is one. The chain joins TRBV5-4 to TRBJ1-3; D remains ambiguous. The CDR3 has 14 residues. Trimming pared 4 bases from V and 1 base from J, leaving 9 bases between. The V gene's germline CDR1 is SGHNT and CDR2 YYREEE (reference sequence). The CDR3 spells CASSLRDSGNTIYF. The CDR3 DNA reads TGTGCCAGCAGCCTAAGGGATTCTGGAAACACCATATATTTT.

The chain combines TRBV10-1 with TRBJ1-4; 8 nucleotides agree with TRBD1. Germline trimming cut 8 bases from V and 3 bases from J; bases unmatched to any gene: 5. CDR3 length: 14 amino acids. Germline V CDR1 and CDR2: WNHNN, SYGVQD (reference sequence). CDR3 DNA sequence: TGCGCCAGCTGTCGACAGGGGTCTAATGAAAAACTGTTTTTT. Encoded protein: CASCRQGSNEKLFF.

This sequence joins TRBV5-1 and TRBJ2-5; D tentatively fits TRBD1 or TRBD2 (5 bases each). The better agreement between TRBJ2-7 and the DNA end casts doubt on the J call. The V gene's germline CDR1 is SGHRS and CDR2 YFSETQ. The CDR3 spans 14 residues. The CDR3 region is CASSLLGESYEQYF. Written as DNA, the CDR3 is TGCGCCAGCAGCTTGTTAGGGGAGTCCTACGAGCAGTACTTC.

This chain links TRBV5-5 with TRBJ2-7, with 9 bases that match TRBD1. CDR3 size: 13 residues. With 5 bases clipped from V and 6 bases from J, the junction kept 6 bases outside the gene matches. The germline CDR1 and CDR2 sequences are SGHKS and YYEKEE (reference sequence). The DNA for the CDR3 is TGTGCCAGCAGTCCCGGGACAGGGCGCGAGCAGTACTTC. Translating it yields CASSPGTGREQYF.

The chain carries TRBV18 and TRBJ1-2, with 9 bases fitting TRBD1. The CDR3 is made up of 16 amino acids. With 3 bases clipped from V and 2 bases from J, the junction kept 7 bases outside the gene matches. Germline assignment: CDR1 KGHSH and CDR2 LQKENI. The CDR3 loop is CASSPPTGGGNYGYTF. CDR3 bases: TGTGCCAGCTCACCTCCCACAGGGGGCGGAAACTATGGCTACACCTTC.

V usage is TRBV7-2 and J usage is TRBJ2-3; D uncertain. Germline-derived CDR1 and CDR2 are SGHTA and FQGNSA. This CDR3 has 12 amino acids. V was pared by 6 bases and J by 1 base, with 5 bases between. The CDR3 DNA is TGTGCCAGCAGTTGGGGCACAGATACGCAGTATTTT. This translates into CASSWGTDTQYF.

The chain recombines TRBV7-8 with TRBJ2-3; 8 positions match TRBD2. CDR3 length equals 15 residues. CDR1 and CDR2 (germline): SGHVS, FQNEAQ. The junction had 5 bases not matched to a gene; V was cut back by 5 bases and J by 1 base. DNA for the CDR3: TGTGCCAGCAGCCCAGGACTAGCTCGCACAGATACGCAGTATTTT. It is translated as CASSPGLARTDTQYF. Complete variable domain (other parts from reference TRBV7-8 and TRBJ2-3): GAGVSQSPRYKVAKRGQDVALRCDPISGHVSLFWYQQALGQGPEFLTYFQNEAQLDKSGLPSDRFFAERPEGSVSTLKIQRTQQEDSAVYLCASSPGLARTDTQYFGPGTRLTVL.

J is TRBJ2-1 and V is TRBV5-8; 7 bases line up with TRBD2. Unmatched junction bases numbered 3, after V lost 2 bases and J lost 1 base. The germline CDR1 and CDR2 sequences are SGHTS and YDEGEE. This CDR3 contains 15 residues. Here the CDR3 DNA reads TGTGCCAGCAGCTTAGCGGGGCCTTCCTACAATGAGCAGTTCTTC. The encoded protein is CASSLAGPSYNEQFF.

A word on this clone: This sample also contains other DNA sequences that code for the same CDR3. This chain uses TRBV29-1 with TRBJ2-7; TRBD2 matches at 7 bases. V dropped 6 bases and J dropped 2; count of bases not matched to a gene: 4. The CDR3 has 12 amino acids. Per germline, CDR1 SQVTM and CDR2 ANQGSEA. CDR3 residues: CSVGGSTYEQYF. The DNA for the CDR3 is TGCAGCGTGGGGGGGAGTACCTACGAGCAGTACTTC.

This clone was seen only once. The gene calls are TRBV2 and TRBJ1-2; tentatively, D is TRBD1 (6 bases). Germline V lookup: CDR1 SNHLY, CDR2 FYNNEI. Trimming took 9 bases from V and 6 from J, leaving 11 bases between them. CDR3 length equals 11 residues. Written as DNA, the CDR3 is TGTGCCAGGGCAGGGGTCCATGGCTACACCTTC. As protein: CARAGVHGYTF.

V and J are TRBV28 and TRBJ1-1, with a tentative D call TRBD1 (5 bases). Trimming removed 6 bases from V and 5 bases from J, with 19 bases in between. The CDR3 covers 15 residues. The germline CDR1 and CDR2 sequences are MDHEN and SYDVKM. The CDR3 spells CASRRAGRGETEAFF. The CDR3 DNA follows: TGTGCCAGCAGGCGAGCGGGCCGAGGGGAAACTGAAGCTTTCTTT.

In this sample, this clone turned up a few times. This sequence joins TRBV5-1 and TRBJ1-2, with 7 nucleotides matching TRBD1. The CDR3 consists of 15 residues. Trimming cost V 0 bases and J 8 bases; bases outside gene matches: 10. The germline CDR1 and CDR2 sequences are SGHRS and YFSETQ. The CDR3 spells CASSLAGQTAGGYTF. The DNA for the CDR3 is TGCGCCAGCAGCTTGGCGGGACAGACGGCGGGGGGCTACACCTTC.

This clone has a handful of counts. This rearrangement joins TRBV29-1 to TRBJ1-1; D might be TRBD1 (5 bases). The CDR3 extends over 16 amino acids. V gave up 5 bases and J gave up 5 bases, with 24 bases separating them. The germline V gene encodes CDR1 SQVTM and CDR2 ANQGSEA. Here the CDR3 DNA reads TGCAGCGTTACAGATCAGGGAAATGCTCTTCGGACTGAAGCTTTCTTT. Its protein is CSVTDQGNALRTEAFF.

The rearrangement joins TRBV5-1 to TRBJ2-1, with 12 bases fitting TRBD2. CDR1 and CDR2 (germline): SGHRS, YFSETQ. This CDR3 is 14 amino acids long. The V and J ends lost 2 bases and 10 bases, in that order; junction bases with no gene match: 4. The CDR3 DNA follows: TGCGCCAGCAGCTTTCTAGCGGGGGGGCTCGAGCAGTTCTTC. It is translated as CASSFLAGGLEQFF.

The gene calls are TRBV27 and TRBJ2-3; 14 bases match TRBD2. The V segment lost 5 bases and the J segment 4 bases; nucleotides outside the gene matches: 8. Germline lookup yields CDR1 MNHEY and CDR2 SMNVEV (reference sequence). This CDR3 has 17 amino acids. The CDR3 region has the DNA TGTGCCAGCAGTCCCGCGAGACTAGCGGGGGGGCCAGATACGCAGTATTTT. It specifies CASSPARLAGGPDTQYF.

The chain couples TRBV5-1 to TRBJ1-2; 12 bases agree with TRBD1. Looked up from germline, CDR1 is SGHRS and CDR2 is YFSETQ. The V segment lost 4 bases and the J segment 8 bases; nucleotides outside the gene matches: 6. The CDR3 runs to 14 residues. The CDR3 sequence: CASSVGQGALGYTF. The CDR3 DNA sequence: TGCGCCAGCAGCGTGGGACAGGGGGCGCTGGGCTACACCTTC.

The chain uses TRBV27 and TRBJ1-2, with a weak D call TRBD1 (5 bases). Germline-derived CDR1 and CDR2 are MNHEY and SMNVEV (reference sequence). Trimming left V 1 base short and J 4 bases short, with 13 bases between. CDR3 length: 15 residues. CDR3 coding DNA: TGTGCCAGCAGTTTATGGTCAGGGTCTAGCTATGGCTACACCTTC. Amino acid sequence: CASSLWSGSSYGYTF.

V gene TRBV4-1 combines with J gene TRBJ1-2, with unresolved D. Germline V gene sequence: CDR1 MGHRA, CDR2 YSYEKL. The CDR3 runs 16 residues. V lost 0 bases and J 1 base, leaving 12 bases between the germline ends. The CDR3 sequence is CASSQEVRGINYGYTF. The CDR3 DNA follows: TGCGCCAGCAGCCAAGAAGTTCGCGGCATTAACTATGGCTACACCTTC.

V and J are TRBV7-2 and TRBJ2-5; D gene uncertain. The CDR3 has 15 amino acids. Looked up from germline, CDR1 is SGHTA and CDR2 is FQGNSA. V lost 1 base and J lost 2, with 11 bases in between. The CDR3 coding sequence is TGTGCCAGCAGCTTAGGGGTCCTTTTGCAAGAGACCCAGTACTTC. Translation: CASSLGVLLQETQYF. The entire variable domain, with the rest obtained from reference TRBV7-2 and TRBJ2-5, is as follows: GAGVSQSPSNKVTEKGKDVELRCDPISGHTALYWYRQSLGQGLEFLIYFQGNSAPDKSGLPSDRFSAERTGGSVSTLTIQRTQQEDSAVYLCASSLGVLLQETQYFGPGTRLLVL.

The chain links TRBV5-1 to TRBJ2-1; 7 bases align to TRBD1. From germline, CDR1 is SGHRS and CDR2 YFSETQ. The V segment lost 0 bases and the J segment 4 bases; nucleotides outside the gene matches: 7. The length of the CDR3 is 16 residues. This CDR3 is CASSLEQGLGYNEQFF. The CDR3 DNA is TGCGCCAGCAGCTTGGAACAGGGGCTCGGGTACAATGAGCAGTTCTTC.

V usage is TRBV5-8 and J usage is TRBJ2-1; 9 nucleotides align to TRBD2. This CDR3 has 16 amino acids. Germline V lookup: CDR1 SGHTS, CDR2 YDEGEE. Trimming removed 5 bases from V and 6 bases from J; junction bases left unmatched: 12. The CDR3 sequence: CASSSGLARGVNEQFF. The CDR3 coding sequence is TGTGCCAGCAGTTCCGGACTAGCGCGGGGGGTCAATGAGCAGTTCTTC.

The chain has TRBV11-2 and TRBJ1-3; possibly TRBD1 for D (6 bases). Germline CDR1 is SGHAT and CDR2 is FQNNGV. The CDR3 is 16 residues long. Trimming removed 2 bases at V and 8 bases at J, with 19 bases between. The CDR3 region is CASSLKEGGYKHTIYF. DNA of the CDR3: TGTGCCAGCAGCTTAAAGGAGGGGGGCTACAAACACACCATATATTTT.

The chain recombines TRBV5-1 with TRBJ1-5, with D possibly TRBD1 on 5 matching bases. Per germline, CDR1 SGHRS and CDR2 YFSETQ. The germline V and J ends were trimmed by 0 bases and 1 base, with 8 bases remaining between them. The CDR3 has 15 residues. The CDR3 nucleotides read TGCGCCAGCAGCTTGGAGTGGGGGAGCAATCAGCCCCAGCATTTT. Translated, it gives CASSLEWGSNQPQHF.

Comments on this clone: One end of the junction is discordant with germline, which a read error may explain. This chain connects TRBV15 to TRBJ1-1, with a weak D call TRBD1 (6 bases). This CDR3 is built from 15 residues. Germline assignment: CDR1 LNHNV and CDR2 YYDKDF (reference sequence). CDR3 amino acids: CATSRERQANAEAFF. The CDR3 DNA sequence: TGTGCCACCAGCAGGGAAAGACAGGCGAACGCTGAAGCTTTCTTT.

The CDR3 region has the DNA TGTGCCAGCAGCTCTTCGACGGCCTTATCGTCTAATTCACCCCTCCACTTT. Amino acids: CASSSSTALSSNSPLHF. This rearrangement joins TRBV7-2 to TRBJ1-6; D unclear. The CDR3 covers 17 residues. The V gene's germline CDR1 is SGHTA and CDR2 FQGNSA. Trimming pared 4 bases from V and 6 bases from J, leaving 19 bases between.

Only a few counts were recorded for this clone. The chain uses TRBV5-1 and TRBJ1-1, with D possibly matching TRBD1 (5 bases). Germline CDR1 is SGHRS and CDR2 is YFSETQ. V lost 5 bases to trimming and J lost 2 bases, with 10 bases between them. The CDR3 is 13 residues long. DNA of the CDR3: TGCGCCAGCAGGCTGGGGGAAAACACTGAAGCTTTCTTT. As protein: CASRLGENTEAFF.